Included here is one TCR beta chain sequence, with context. This sample stems from a study of cytomegalovirus exposure and HLA in healthy donors. The CDR3 totals 16 residues. Germline lookup yields CDR1 MNHEY and CDR2 SMNVEV (reference sequence). V dropped 0 bases and J dropped 5 bases, with 16 bases sitting between them. This PCR relied on a set of 60 Vbeta primers and 13 Jbeta primers. Profiling relied on immunoSEQ multiplex PCR, and the TCRdb table lists in-frame clones only, not all of them. Of approximately 32,000 clones detected, around nine tenths appear once; the ten largest clones hold approximately 2.5%.

This receptor was identified in a woman aged 18-35 years in good health and CMV-seronegative. Sequencing was carried out using PBMCs. The rearrangement uses TRBV27 and TRBJ1-1; D may be TRBD1 (5 bases). The CDR3 spells CASSLSIGEGLTEAFF. CDR3 coding DNA: TGTGCCAGCAGTTTATCGATAGGGGAGGGGTTGACTGAAGCTTTCTTT.